These 10 T cell receptor beta chains share one sample of origin, sequenced in a study of cytomegalovirus exposure and HLA in healthy donors. Clones were sequenced by immunoSEQ multiplex PCR, and TCRdb holds only the in-frame ones, with some missing. This table holds around 150,000 clones, roughly 92% found once. The sample consisted of PBMCs. The receptors here all came from a man aged 18 to 29 in good health and CMV-seronegative.

This clone was seen a handful of times. The chain is built from TRBV29-1 and TRBJ2-1; 12 bases are a match to TRBD2. This CDR3 comprises 14 residues. The V gene's germline CDR1 is SQVTM and CDR2 ANQGSEA. Trimming took 1 base from V and 8 from J; bases not matched to a gene: 3. The chain's CDR3 is CSVEGLAGADEQFF. CDR3 bases: TGCAGCGTTGAAGGACTAGCGGGAGCCGATGAGCAGTTCTTC.

The chain employs TRBV5-8 and TRBJ1-3; D possibly corresponds to TRBD1 (6 bases). Trimming stripped 4 bases from V and 0 bases from J, with 8 bases between. Germline V gene data show CDR1 as SGHTS and CDR2 as YDEGEE. The CDR3 has 14 amino acids. The CDR3, as DNA: TGTGCCAGCAGCACAGGGCTCTCTGGAAACACCATATATTTT. This sequence encodes CASSTGLSGNTIYF.

The gene calls are TRBV19 and TRBJ1-2; possible D gene TRBD1, 6 bases. CDR3 length: 13 residues. V was shortened by 4 bases and J by 4 bases, with 10 bases between the two germline ends. Germline values: CDR1 LNHDA, CDR2 SQIVND (reference sequence). The DNA of the CDR3 is TGTGCCAGTAGTACCTTGGACAGCTATGGCTACACCTTC. Protein sequence: CASSTLDSYGYTF.

The rearrangement joins TRBV7-2 to TRBJ1-3, with D perhaps matching TRBD1 (6 bases). Trimming shortened V by 2 bases and J by 3 bases, and 14 bases separated the two germline ends. The germline gives CDR1 SGHTA, CDR2 FQGNSA. The CDR3 has 16 amino acids. For the CDR3, the DNA is TGTGCCAGCAGCTTAAGTGCGGGGGCCCGTGGAAACACCATATATTTT. It is translated as CASSLSAGARGNTIYF.

The chain employs TRBV10-1 and TRBJ2-3, with TRBD2 matching 11 bases. In germline, CDR1 is WNHNN, CDR2 SYGVQD (reference sequence). The CDR3 is 15 residues long. V was clipped by 10 bases and J by 3 bases; unmatched bases: 9. The CDR3 sequence is CATSEGTSGTDTQYF. The CDR3 DNA reads as TGCGCCACCTCAGAGGGGACTAGCGGTACAGATACGCAGTATTTT.

This clone has just one count. The gene calls are TRBV5-6 and TRBJ1-5; the D gene is possibly TRBD1 (5 bases). Per the germline V gene, CDR1 is SGHDT and CDR2 is YYEEEE. This CDR3 contains 14 residues. V lost 2 bases to trimming and J lost 5 bases, with 11 bases between them. CDR3 nucleotide sequence: TGTGCCAGCAGCTTAAGGGCAGGGCATCAGCCCCAGCATTTT. Translated: CASSLRAGHQPQHF. Using reference TRBV5-6 and TRBJ1-5 for the parts outside the CDR3, the full variable domain is DAGVTQSPTHLIKTRGQQVTLRCSPKSGHDTVSWYQQALGQGPQFIFQYYEEEERQRGNFPDRFSGHQFPNYSSELNVNALLLGDSALYLCASSLRAGHQPQHFGDGTRLSIL.

This clone was seen only a few times. The chain employs TRBV20-1 and TRBJ1-2; tentatively, D is TRBD1 (6 bases). This CDR3 is built from 11 residues. Trimming took 3 bases from V and 6 from J, leaving 8 bases between them. Germline V CDR1 and CDR2: DFQATT, SNEGSKA (reference sequence). Here the CDR3 DNA reads TGCAGTGCTAGGGCAGGGGATGGCTACACCTTC. It is translated as CSARAGDGYTF.

The gene calls are TRBV19 and TRBJ2-3, with 8 bases aligning to TRBD2. The junction had 7 bases not matched to a gene; V was cut back by 7 bases and J by 4 bases. The CDR3 sequence is 14 residues long. The germline V gene has CDR1 LNHDA and CDR2 SQIVND (reference sequence). CDR3 amino acids: CASKGTRSADTQYF. The CDR3 DNA is TGTGCCAGTAAGGGGACTAGATCAGCAGATACGCAGTATTTT.

V usage is TRBV19 and J usage is TRBJ1-2; TRBD1 aligns across 11 bases. The length of the CDR3 is 15 residues. J lost 4 bases, V lost 3 bases, and 4 bases had no gene match. Germline CDR1 reads LNHDA; CDR2 reads SQIVND (reference sequence). In nucleotides, the CDR3 is TGTGCCAGTAGTATCGGGACAGGGGGGCTCTATGGCTACACCTTC. Protein product: CASSIGTGGLYGYTF.

The CDR3 sequence: CASSLPGRAYEQYV. The CDR3 DNA follows: TGTGCCAGCTCACTCCCCGGCAGGGCCTACGAGCAGTACGTC. This chain connects TRBV18 to TRBJ2-7, with D perhaps matching TRBD1 (5 bases). Trimming cost V 4 bases and J 2 bases, with 12 bases left between them. This CDR3 comprises 14 residues. The germline V gene encodes CDR1 KGHSH and CDR2 LQKENI.